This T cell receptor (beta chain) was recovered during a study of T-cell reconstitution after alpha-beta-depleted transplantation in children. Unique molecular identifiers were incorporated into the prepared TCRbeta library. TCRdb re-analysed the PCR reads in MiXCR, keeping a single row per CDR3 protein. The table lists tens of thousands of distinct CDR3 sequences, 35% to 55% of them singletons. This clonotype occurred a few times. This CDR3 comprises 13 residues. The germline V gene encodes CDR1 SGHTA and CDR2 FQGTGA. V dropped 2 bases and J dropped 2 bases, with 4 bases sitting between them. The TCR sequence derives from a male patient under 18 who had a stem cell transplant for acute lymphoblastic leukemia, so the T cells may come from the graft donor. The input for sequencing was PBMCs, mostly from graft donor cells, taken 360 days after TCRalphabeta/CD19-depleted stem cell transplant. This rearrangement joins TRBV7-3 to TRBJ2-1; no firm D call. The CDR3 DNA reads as TGTGCCAGCAGCTTATCTACCTACAATGAGCAGTTCTTC. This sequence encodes CASSLSTYNEQFF.